This T cell receptor (beta chain) was found in a study of T cell responses to AZD1222 COVID-19 vaccine listed by TCRdb under 2021. With regard to the full study: AZD1222 recipients with second doses at about 4 weeks or about 12 weeks were pooled, because spike-specific TCR depth and breadth did not differ between schedules. A total of 233 trial participants underwent TCR sequencing, of whom about 210 received two doses of AZD1222 and about 26 received two doses of the MenACWY control vaccine. Trial participants were enrolled into age subgroups of 18-55, 56-69 and 70-plus years, which contained approximately 150, 28 and 58 TCR-sequenced participants, respectively.

The CDR3 regions of human TCRbeta chains were subjected to immunosequencing. The study's own analysis went as follows. Repertoire TCRs were checked for matches against a reference library of SARS-CoV-2-specific TCRs that had been generated using the MIRA antigen-specificity platform. Breadth was defined as the fraction of unique TCRs that were SARS-CoV-2-associated, and depth was defined as the fraction of total T cells that were SARS-CoV-2-associated. Each spike-specific TCR was assigned to its reactive spike region and to a CD4 or CD8 class using the MIRA data. Log10-transformed breadth and depth values were compared by one-way ANOVA with Sidak's multiple comparisons tests. In TCRdb, the immuneACCESS table is reduced to in-frame sequences with V and J assigned. These tables do not hold every clone; where another copy was compared, an unresolved V gene accounts for under half, and the others remain unexplained. V, J and clone size were drawn from that table, and D and trimming were deduced from the DNA. For this sample the table gives approximately 120,000 clones, of which around nine tenths were detected only once. The ten biggest clones cover approximately 27% of the sample.

As regards this clone: This receptor's antigen is unknown. One base away there is no much larger clone; base qualities are not given.

The meaning of the sample's time point label: baseline before first vaccination. Vaccinee samples were obtained from the UK trials COV001 and COV002, which included a single-blind randomized controlled phase 2/3 trial of AZD1222 (ChAdOx1 nCoV-19) in healthy adults. Trial participant PBMC samples were collected at day 0 and day 28 after the second dose for TCRbeta chain sequencing. CDR3 length: 12 amino acids, cysteine to phenylalanine. Here the CDR3 DNA is all that survives: 36 bases in frame from base 1. V drops 5 bases and J drops 7 bases, leaving 11 bases in between. Study-wide findings and limitations: Because no day 14 peak-response samples were available, the repertoires could be characterized only after the peak T cell response. The 56-69-year group was small, and its depth increase did not reach significance, likely because of low power. After two AZD1222 doses, both the breadth and the depth of spike-specific TCRs were significantly higher than at day 0 and than in MenACWY recipients. Nearly half of unique spike-specific TCRs reportedly recognized epitopes outside regions mutated in the B.1.351 and B.1.1.7 variants. Conclusions about previously exposed vaccinees were limited because only six AZD1222 recipients were SARS-CoV-2 seropositive at baseline. Most participants were white British and females outnumbered males, and the authors suggested that clonal diversity may have been underestimated. CD4 TCRs associated with the vaccine covered the entire spike protein, and the dominant responses were in regions 160-218 and 743-854.

The receptor chain draws on TRBV12-3 or TRBV12-4 and TRBJ1-2; the D gene identity is not certain. The sequence came from an adult in good health. The material was peripheral blood, obtained on day 0 of AZD1222 vaccination. The DNA is TGTGCCAGCAGTCCCTCCCTGATTGGCTACACCTTC. Its protein is CASSPSLIGYTF.